Listed below are T cell receptor beta chains from one sample, sequenced in a study of T-cell reconstitution after alpha-beta-depleted transplantation in children. TCRdb used MiXCR to reprocess the PCR reads, holding one entry per CDR3 protein. Of 250,000 or so distinct CDR3 sequences listed, around 8% are singletons. This specimen was PBMCs, mostly from graft donor cells, taken 180 days after TCRalphabeta/CD19-depleted stem cell transplant. These receptors all come from a male patient younger than 18 who had a stem cell transplant for acute lymphoblastic leukemia, so the T cells may come from the graft donor. Both conserved end residues are part of each CDR3. A D gene is named only where the DNA matches it firmly. Some rows mark clone size as missing; the rest say once, few, many or name a class of expanded clone.

D gene	J gene	clone size	V gene	CDR3 protein	CDR3 DNA
NA	TRBJ2-1	few	TRBV12-3/TRBV12-4	CASSQFYNEQFF	TGTGCCAGCAGCCAGTTCTACAATGAGCAGTTCTTC
NA	TRBJ1-2	NA	TRBV6-2/TRBV6-3	CASSYASGQWYGYTF	TGTGCCAGCAGTTACGCATCAGGACAGTGGTATGGCTACACCTTC
NA	TRBJ2-3	many	TRBV24-1	CATSDLGTTGTDTQYF	TGTGCCACCAGTGATTTGGGAACGACAGGCACAGATACGCAGTATTTT
TRBD1	TRBJ1-3	many	TRBV12-3/TRBV12-4	CASRPGGAGGNTIYF	TGTGCCAGCAGACCAGGGGGCGCGGGTGGAAACACCATATATTTT
NA	TRBJ1-1	many	TRBV20-1	CSAANPGQFMNTEAFF	TGCAGTGCAGCAAACCCAGGACAGTTCATGAACACTGAAGCTTTCTTT
NA	TRBJ2-7	many	TRBV10-3	CAIRRQGYYEQYF	TGTGCCATCAGAAGGCAGGGGTACTACGAGCAGTACTTC
TRBD1	TRBJ1-3	NA	TRBV28	CASSQGQGGNTIYF	TGTGCCAGCAGCCAAGGACAGGGAGGCAACACCATATATTTT
NA	TRBJ2-3	many	TRBV5-1	CASSTRGPGQITDTQYF	TGCGCCAGCAGCACCCGCGGCCCTGGACAGATCACAGATACGCAGTATTTT
NA	TRBJ1-6	few	TRBV20-1	CSATWGDSPLHF	TGCAGTGCTACCTGGGGGGATTCACCCCTCCACTTT
NA	TRBJ2-1	many	TRBV7-8	CASSLKSADGYNEQFF	TGTGCCAGCAGCTTAAAATCAGCGGATGGCTACAATGAGCAGTTCTTC
NA	TRBJ2-3	many	TRBV20-1	CSAWEQTDTQYF	TGCAGTGCATGGGAGCAGACAGATACGCAGTATTTT
TRBD1	TRBJ2-7	many	TRBV3-1	CASSQGRDRGRLF	TGTGCCAGCAGCCAAGGAAGGGACAGGGGGCGTCTCTTC
TRBD2	TRBJ2-7	many	TRBV28	CASSLGAGFYEQYF	TGTGCCAGCAGTTTGGGAGCGGGGTTCTACGAGCAGTACTTC
NA	TRBJ2-1	many	TRBV24-1	CATSGGHSSYNEQFF	TGTGCCACCAGTGGGGGACATAGCTCCTACAATGAGCAGTTCTTC
TRBD1	TRBJ2-3	many	TRBV11-2	CASSLEERQGRRDTQYF	TGTGCCAGCAGCTTAGAGGAGAGACAGGGACGTCGGGATACGCAGTATTTT
NA	TRBJ2-7	NA	TRBV12-3/TRBV12-4	CTSSLVGRVRISHYVQYF	TGTACCAGCAGTTTAGTTGGCAGGGTAAGGATTAGTCACTACGTGCAGTACTTC